What follows are 22 T cell receptor beta chains derived from one specimen sequenced in a study of OX40 agonist ivuxolimab in advanced cancers. Using immunoSEQ multiplex PCR, the repertoire was profiled, and TCRdb retains in-frame clones only, with some absent. The table includes tens of thousands of clones, 80% to 90% detected once. The sequenced sample was CD4+ or CD8+ T cells sorted from blood, obtained in a trial of the OX40 agonist ivuxolimab. These receptors originate from an adult with an advanced solid tumor such as melanoma, head and neck, liver or kidney cancer.

The V gene is TRBV11-2, the J gene TRBJ2-7; 8 bases are shared with TRBD2. Losses at the gene ends were 0 bases for V and 0 bases for J; bases not matched to a gene: 1. The V gene's germline CDR1 is SGHAT and CDR2 FQNNGV. This CDR3 has 15 residues. The CDR3 here is CASSLDAGGSYEQYF. The CDR3 nucleotides are TGTGCCAGCAGCTTAGATGCGGGGGGCTCCTACGAGCAGTACTTC.

This clone was seen just once. The chain recombines TRBV19 with TRBJ2-1, with 10 bases matching TRBD2. Germline V gene sequence: CDR1 LNHDA, CDR2 SQIVND (reference sequence). This CDR3 contains 16 residues. J lost 9 bases, V lost 2 bases, and 10 bases had no gene match. Here the CDR3 reads CASSIKSSGSWSEQFF. The CDR3 DNA follows: TGTGCCAGTAGTATAAAGTCTAGCGGGAGTTGGAGTGAGCAGTTCTTC.

This chain connects TRBV5-1 to TRBJ2-1; TRBD2 agrees at 15 bases. With V trimmed by 4 bases and J by 2 bases, 1 base remained unmatched. The CDR3 consists of 16 residues. Germline loops: CDR1 SGHRS, CDR2 YFSETQ. CDR3 nucleotide sequence: TGCGCCAGCAGCGGGACTAGCGGGAGGACCTACAATGAGCAGTTCTTC. It translates to CASSGTSGRTYNEQFF.

This chain joins TRBV7-9 and TRBJ2-7; D perhaps matches TRBD2 (5 bases). Germline V gene sequence: CDR1 SEHNR, CDR2 FQNEAQ (reference sequence). The CDR3 extends over 16 amino acids. V lost 4 bases, J lost 0 bases, and 16 bases lay in between. CDR3 nucleotide sequence: TGTGCCAGCAGCTCCCGAGCGGCACTGAGCTCCTACGAGCAGTACTTC. This gives the protein CASSSRAALSSYEQYF.

The chain carries TRBV6-5 and TRBJ2-1; D unclear. The CDR3 spans 12 residues. Germline CDR1 and CDR2: MNHEY and SVGAGI. V lost 0 bases, J lost 8 bases, and 5 bases lay in between. This chain's CDR3 is CASSYSNYEQFF. CDR3 DNA sequence: TGTGCCAGCAGTTACTCTAACTATGAGCAGTTCTTC.

J is TRBJ1-2 and V is TRBV14; D gene uncertain. Looked up from germline, CDR1 is SGHDN and CDR2 is FVKESK. The CDR3 is made up of 16 amino acids. V lost 1 base to trimming and J lost 0 bases, with 12 bases between them. In nucleotides, the CDR3 is TGTGCCAGCAGCCAAGGCCTCCCGACCGCTAACTATGGCTACACCTTC. Translating gives CASSQGLPTANYGYTF.

V gene TRBV7-8 combines with J gene TRBJ2-2; no reliable D call. Germline CDR1 reads SGHVS; CDR2 reads FQNEAQ. V lost 5 bases, J lost 0 bases, and 10 bases lay in between. The CDR3 totals 15 residues. The CDR3 DNA reads TGTGCCAGCAGCGCAAGGCAGACGAACACCGGGGAGCTGTTTTTT. Translating gives CASSARQTNTGELFF. Full variable domain (remainder filled in from reference TRBV7-8 and TRBJ2-2): GAGVSQSPRYKVAKRGQDVALRCDPISGHVSLFWYQQALGQGPEFLTYFQNEAQLDKSGLPSDRFFAERPEGSVSTLKIQRTQQEDSAVYLCASSARQTNTGELFFGEGSRLTVL.

The V and J genes are TRBV7-2 and TRBJ2-5, with D hard to call. Gene TRBJ2-7 matches the end of the DNA better, so the J call may be wrong. The CDR3 extends over 13 amino acids. CDR1 and CDR2 from the germline V gene are SGHTA and FQGNSA. CDR3 in amino acids: CASSLGRAYEQYF. CDR3 DNA: TGTGCCAGCAGCTTAGGACGCGCCTACGAGCAGTACTTC.

For this clone: Germline is not matched at one junction end, which may reflect a read error. V gene TRBV5-3 combines with J gene TRBJ2-7; D gene uncertain. TRBV5-3 is designated an ORF whose function remains uncertain. This CDR3 is built from 13 residues. CDR3 nucleotides: TGTGCCAGCAGCTTGTTAGGGTCGGGCGAGCAGTACTTC. This encodes CASSLLGSGEQYF.

J is TRBJ2-7 and V is TRBV6-5; D might be TRBD2 (6 bases). Germline assignment: CDR1 MNHEY and CDR2 SVGAGI. The CDR3 loop spans 13 amino acids. Between the trimmed V and J ends, which lost 2 bases and 2 bases, there was a span of 7 bases. The CDR3 loop is CASSYERAYEQYF. DNA for the CDR3: TGTGCCAGCAGTTACGAGCGGGCCTACGAGCAGTACTTC.

This clone showed up just a few times. The gene calls are TRBV7-3 and TRBJ1-6; the match to TRBD1 covers 7 bases. The V gene's germline CDR1 is SGHTA and CDR2 FQGTGA. V lost 3 bases and J lost 10; bases outside the gene matches: 12. This CDR3 spans 16 amino acids. As DNA, the CDR3 is TGTGCCAGCAGCTTCCTGGGTAGACAGGGCGGGTCACCCCTCCACTTT. It codes for CASSFLGRQGGSPLHF.

Notes on this clone: This sample also contains other DNA sequences that code for the same CDR3. The chain links TRBV2 to TRBJ1-2; 9 nucleotides align to TRBD1. V trimming: 4 bases; J trimming: 8 bases; junction bases outside the gene matches: 8. The CDR3 extends over 14 amino acids. CDR1 SNHLY and CDR2 FYNNEI come from the germline V gene. As DNA, the CDR3 is TGTGCCAGCAGTGCATTGGGGACAGGGAAAGGCTACACCTTC. Translated: CASSALGTGKGYTF.

DNA of the CDR3: TGCGCCAGCAGCTTTAGCGGGGGAGACTACGAGCAGTACTTC. Amino acid sequence: CASSFSGGDYEQYF. The chain carries TRBV5-1 and TRBJ2-7; 9 bases fit TRBD2. This CDR3 contains 14 residues. Germline V gives CDR1 SGHRS, CDR2 YFSETQ. Trimming removed 2 bases from V and 3 bases from J; junction bases left unmatched: 3.

The V and J genes are TRBV14 and TRBJ1-1; no clear D. The germline CDR1 and CDR2 sequences are SGHDN and FVKESK. The CDR3 covers 11 residues. Deletions cut 0 bases from V and 11 bases from J, with 7 bases between. The CDR3 nucleotides are TGTGCCAGCAGCCAAGATCGGGCGGCTTTCTTT. Encoded protein: CASSQDRAAFF.

This chain's CDR3 is CASNIYRESTGELFF. CDR3 DNA: TGTGCCAGCAACATCTACAGGGAATCCACCGGGGAGCTGTTTTTT. This rearrangement joins TRBV28 to TRBJ2-2; TRBD1 might be the D (6 bases). Germline V gives CDR1 MDHEN, CDR2 SYDVKM. The CDR3 has 15 residues. Trimming shortened V by 7 bases and J by 4 bases, and 16 bases separated the two germline ends.

Details on this clone: One end of the junction is discordant with germline, which a read error may explain. The gene calls are TRBV5-1 and TRBJ2-7; D not resolved. Germline V lookup: CDR1 SGHRS, CDR2 YFSETQ. The CDR3 totals 14 residues. CDR3 sequence: CASSFGPMPYEQYF. The CDR3, as DNA: TGTGCCAGCAGCTTTGGACCTATGCCTTACGAGCAGTACTTC.

Regarding this clone: The same CDR3 also results from other DNA sequences found in this sample. The rearrangement uses TRBV5-1 and TRBJ2-2; 8 bases line up with TRBD2. V shed 3 bases and J 0 bases; nucleotides not matched to a gene: 1. Germline V gene lookup returns CDR1 SGHRS and CDR2 YFSETQ. There are 15 residues in the CDR3. CDR3 region: CASSSGLANTGELFF. DNA of the CDR3: TGCGCCAGCAGCTCGGGACTAGCGAACACCGGGGAGCTGTTTTTT.

By its share, this clone is medium-sized. The rearrangement links TRBV6-5 to TRBJ2-7; 9 bases map to TRBD1. CDR3 length equals 14 residues. Trimming cost V 2 bases and J 5 bases; bases outside gene matches: 4. Germline V gives CDR1 MNHEY, CDR2 SVGAGI. The CDR3 DNA reads TGTGCCAGCAGTTACCAGGGACAGGGTAACGAGCAGTACTTC. It specifies CASSYQGQGNEQYF.

This chain joins TRBV7-9 and TRBJ1-1; D is uncertain. Trimming took off 0 bases at V and 1 base at J, with 6 bases between the two ends. The germline V gene has CDR1 SEHNR and CDR2 FQNEAQ (reference sequence). The CDR3 spans 14 residues. The CDR3 DNA follows: TGTGCCAGCAGCTTAGCGCGGGCGAACACTGAAGCTTTCTTT. Its protein is CASSLARANTEAFF.

This chain links TRBV6-5 with TRBJ2-7; TRBD2 is a possible D gene (5 bases). Per the germline V gene, CDR1 is MNHEY and CDR2 is SVGAGI. The CDR3 loop spans 13 amino acids. V lost 5 bases to trimming and J lost 5 bases, with 13 bases between them. The CDR3 sequence is CASSLSDGDEQYF. CDR3 sequence (DNA): TGTGCCAGCAGTCTCTCCGACGGGGACGAGCAGTACTTC.

The genes are TRBV2 and TRBJ2-5; D is ambiguous. Trimming stripped 3 bases from V and 0 bases from J, with 8 bases between. This CDR3 contains 14 residues. The germline V gene encodes CDR1 SNHLY and CDR2 FYNNEI. CDR3 coding DNA: TGTGCCAGCAGTGAGACATTGTACCAAGAGACCCAGTACTTC. This codes for CASSETLYQETQYF.

In DNA, the CDR3 is TGTGCCAGCAGTGAACGGCAGGGCCCAAAACTCACTGAAGCTTTCTTT. It codes for CASSERQGPKLTEAFF. This chain connects TRBV2 to TRBJ1-1; D is possibly TRBD1 (5 bases). CDR3 length: 16 amino acids. Germline-derived CDR1 and CDR2 are SNHLY and FYNNEI. V was cut by 2 bases and J by 4 bases, with 17 bases left in between.